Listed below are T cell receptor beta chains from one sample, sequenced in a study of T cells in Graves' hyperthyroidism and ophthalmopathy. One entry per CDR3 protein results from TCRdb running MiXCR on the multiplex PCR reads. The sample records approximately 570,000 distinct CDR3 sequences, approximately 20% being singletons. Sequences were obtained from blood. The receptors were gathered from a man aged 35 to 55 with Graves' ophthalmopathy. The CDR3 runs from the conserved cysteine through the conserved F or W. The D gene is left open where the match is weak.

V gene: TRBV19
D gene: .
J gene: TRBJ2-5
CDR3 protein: CASSIRGTRNQETQYF

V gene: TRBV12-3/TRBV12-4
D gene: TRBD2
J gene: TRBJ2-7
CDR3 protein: CASSFQAGYEQYF

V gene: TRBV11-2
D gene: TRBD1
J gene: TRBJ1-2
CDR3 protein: CASSLEGTGPYGYTF

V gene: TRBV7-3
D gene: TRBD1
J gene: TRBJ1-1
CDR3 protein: CASSPGQVGPKAEAFF

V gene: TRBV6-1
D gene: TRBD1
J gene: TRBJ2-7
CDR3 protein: CASSTGGRLYEQYF

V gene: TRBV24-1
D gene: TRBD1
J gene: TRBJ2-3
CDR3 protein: CATSEPGTGGDTQYF

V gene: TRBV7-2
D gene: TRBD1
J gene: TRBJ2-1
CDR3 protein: CASSPTGGAYNEQFF

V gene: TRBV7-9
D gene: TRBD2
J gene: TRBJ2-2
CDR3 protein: CASSSRTSGNTGELFF

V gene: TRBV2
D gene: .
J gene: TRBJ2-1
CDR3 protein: CASSQELLGGNEQFF

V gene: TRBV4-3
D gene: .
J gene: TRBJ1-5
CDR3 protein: CASSQDRLRPQHF

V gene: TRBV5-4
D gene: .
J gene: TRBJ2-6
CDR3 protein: CASSLGRSRGANVLTF

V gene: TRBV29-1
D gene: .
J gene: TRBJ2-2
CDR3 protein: CSLSGDRTGELFF

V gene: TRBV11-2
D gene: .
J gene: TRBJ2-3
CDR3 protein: CASSKLGATDTQYF

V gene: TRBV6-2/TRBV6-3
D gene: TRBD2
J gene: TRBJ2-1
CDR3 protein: CATDRTSGTSGEQFF

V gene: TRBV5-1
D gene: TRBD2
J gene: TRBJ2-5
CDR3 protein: CASSSGTRDQETQYF

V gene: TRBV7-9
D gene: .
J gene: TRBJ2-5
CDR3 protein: CASSKQGSQKTQYF

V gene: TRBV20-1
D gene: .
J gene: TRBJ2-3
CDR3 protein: CSAFPRGPTDTQYF

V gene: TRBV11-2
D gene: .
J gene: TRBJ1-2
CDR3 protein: CASSLEGASFDYGYTF

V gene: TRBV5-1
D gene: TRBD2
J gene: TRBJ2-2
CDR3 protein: CASLLAGGPSPYTGELFF

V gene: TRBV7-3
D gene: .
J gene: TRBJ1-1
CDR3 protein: CASSLTFELQAFF

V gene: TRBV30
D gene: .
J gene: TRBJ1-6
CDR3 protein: CAWSVAAVHNSPLHF

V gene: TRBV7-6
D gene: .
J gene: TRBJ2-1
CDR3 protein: CASTSSGGPASEQFF

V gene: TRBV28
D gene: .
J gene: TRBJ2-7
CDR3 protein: CASSLRGRGYEQYF

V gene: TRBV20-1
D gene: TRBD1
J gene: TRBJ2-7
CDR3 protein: CSAHSGQGREQYF

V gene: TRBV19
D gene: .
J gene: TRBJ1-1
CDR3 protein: CASSLRDHPTAFF

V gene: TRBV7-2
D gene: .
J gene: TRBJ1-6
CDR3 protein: CASSTTTGRNSPLHF

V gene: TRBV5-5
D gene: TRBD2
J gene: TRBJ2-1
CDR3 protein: CASSQDNLAGVREQFF

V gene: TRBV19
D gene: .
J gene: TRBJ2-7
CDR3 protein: CASISHAGEQYF

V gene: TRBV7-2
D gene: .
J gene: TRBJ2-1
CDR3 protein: CASSLLSGEQFF

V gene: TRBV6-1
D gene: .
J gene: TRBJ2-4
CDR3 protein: CASSEEGGLYIKNIQYF